A selection of T cell receptor beta chains follows, all from one sample in a study of blood T cell repertoires in COVID-19. Produced via immunoSEQ multiplex PCR; TCRdb's table is partial and in-frame only. The table has about 33,000 clones, about 79% seen once. Sequenced material: peripheral blood. These receptors all stem from a human donor in a cohort sampled during active COVID-19. The CDR3 runs from the conserved cysteine through the conserved F or W. A D gene is named only where the DNA matches it firmly. Where a row states a size, it is once, few, many or the class of an expanded clone; other rows omit it.

TRBJ2-5	-	-	TRBV5-1	CASSLVRNQETQYF	TGCGCCAGCAGCTTGGTGAGAAACCAAGAGACCCAGTACTTC
TRBJ2-7	-	-	TRBV28	CASTTATYEQYF	TGTGCCAGCACGACAGCTACCTACGAGCAGTACTTC
TRBJ2-1	once	TRBD2	TRBV27	CASSPFSGGSSYNEQFF	TGTGCCAGCAGTCCCTTTAGCGGGGGGAGCTCCTACAATGAGCAGTTCTTC
TRBJ2-5	-	TRBD2	TRBV7-8	CASTQSGGRGETQYF	TGTGCCAGCACCCAAAGCGGGGGGCGGGGAGAGACCCAGTACTTC
TRBJ2-7	-	-	TRBV5-5	CASSLSRLRYEQYF	TGTGCCAGCAGCTTGAGCAGGCTTCGCTACGAGCAGTACTTC
TRBJ1-5	-	-	TRBV2	CASRGDNFVNQPQHF	TGTGCCAGCAGGGGGGACAACTTCGTCAATCAGCCCCAGCATTTT
TRBJ2-5	-	TRBD1	TRBV11-3	CASSLGTGAGETQYF	TGTGCCAGCAGCTTAGGGACAGGGGCTGGAGAGACCCAGTACTTC
TRBJ1-1	-	-	TRBV11-1	CASSRQEDTEAFF	TGTGCCAGCAGCAGACAGGAAGACACTGAAGCTTTCTTT
TRBJ2-5	once	-	TRBV7-2	CASSTPFGGETQYF	TGTGCCAGCTCTACCCCATTCGGGGGAGAGACCCAGTACTTC
TRBJ1-2	-	TRBD1	TRBV9	CASSVWETGVRGYTF	TGTGCCAGCAGCGTATGGGAGACAGGGGTACGTGGCTACACCTTC
TRBJ1-5	-	-	TRBV29-1	CSVGTEYQPQHF	TGCAGCGTTGGCACAGAATATCAGCCCCAGCATTTT
TRBJ1-2	-	-	TRBV5-4	CASSDTGTLGYTF	TGTGCCAGCAGCGATACAGGGACGTTGGGCTACACCTTC
TRBJ1-1	-	TRBD1	TRBV11-2	CASKSQGNRNTEAFF	TGTGCCAGCAAATCACAGGGGAACAGGAACACTGAAGCTTTCTTT
TRBJ1-1	-	-	TRBV10-1	CASSESTGGRNTEAFF	TGCGCCAGCAGTGAGTCGACGGGGGGTCGTAACACTGAAGCTTTCTTT
TRBJ2-7	-	TRBD1	TRBV19	CASSPDRGFSYEQYF	TGTGCCAGTAGCCCGGACAGGGGATTTTCCTACGAGCAGTACTTC
TRBJ2-3	-	TRBD2	TRBV5-4	CASSQSGGPADTQYF	TGTGCCAGCAGCCAGTCGGGGGGGCCAGCAGATACGCAGTATTTT
TRBJ1-2	-	-	TRBV6-5	CASNTEGSNYGYTF	TGTGCCAGCAATACGGAGGGTTCTAACTATGGCTACACCTTC
TRBJ2-7	few	TRBD1	TRBV7-3	CASSQYRGYEQYF	TGTGCCAGCAGTCAATACAGGGGCTACGAGCAGTACTTC
TRBJ1-6	-	TRBD1	TRBV18	CASSPPGTGNSPLHF	TGTGCCAGCTCACCCCCCGGGACAGGGAATTCACCCCTCCACTTT
TRBJ2-7	-	TRBD2	TRBV3-1/TRBV3-2	CASSPFGGGSYEQYF	TGTGCCAGCAGCCCTTTTGGGGGGGGGTCCTACGAGCAGTACTTC
TRBJ2-4	-	-	TRBV11-2	CASSLEGGSLQNIQYF	TGTGCCAGCAGCTTAGAAGGAGGATCGCTTCAAAACATTCAGTACTTC
TRBJ1-3	-	-	TRBV5-1	CASSSHQGPGNTIYF	TGCGCCAGCAGCTCCCATCAGGGTCCTGGAAACACCATATATTTT
TRBJ2-3	few	TRBD2	TRBV7-2	CASSPRTSGGPDTQYF	TGTGCCAGCAGCCCGCGGACTAGCGGGGGACCAGATACGCAGTATTTT
TRBJ1-5	-	-	TRBV2	CASRPPGQELNQPQHF	TGTGCCAGCAGGCCCCCGGGACAAGAGTTGAATCAGCCCCAGCATTTT
TRBJ1-1	-	-	TRBV5-1	CASSLDGGLNTEAFF	TGCGCCAGCAGCTTGGACGGAGGGTTGAACACTGAAGCTTTCTTT
TRBJ1-3	once	-	TRBV5-5	CASSSTGGNTIYF	TGTGCCAGCAGCTCTACAGGGGGAAACACCATATATTTT
TRBJ2-5	-	TRBD2	TRBV7-9	CASSFGGGAWETQYF	TGTGCCAGCAGCTTCGGCGGGGGGGCCTGGGAGACCCAGTACTTC